A single sample is the source of the 24 T cell receptor beta chains below, sequenced in a study of identical twins. TCRdb itself ran the 5' RACE reads through MiXCR, one entry per CDR3 protein. The table lists 400,000 to 600,000 distinct CDR3 sequences, approximately 20% of them singletons. These data were also filed under a second study, of yellow fever vaccine responses in identical twins.

The sequenced sample consisted of CD4+ T cells sorted from blood. Receptors originate from a woman aged 18-30 years in good health.

This clonotype has at least ten counts. The chain links TRBV29-1 to TRBJ2-3; D is undetermined. CDR3 length: 12 residues. V gave up 4 bases and J gave up 6 bases, with 11 bases separating them. Germline CDR1 and CDR2: SQVTM and ANQGSEA. CDR3 bases: TGCAGCGTTGGGGCCTCCCCGGATACGCAGTATTTT. Protein product: CSVGASPDTQYF.

V is TRBV6-1 and J is TRBJ2-7; D not certain. The CDR3 is made up of 11 amino acids. The germline V gene encodes CDR1 MNHNS and CDR2 SASEGT. The germline V and J ends were trimmed by 6 bases and 3 bases, with 6 bases remaining between them. The CDR3 DNA is TGTGCCAGCAGGGCCAACTACGAGCAGTACGTC. Translating it yields CASRANYEQYV.

The V call is TRBV9, the J call TRBJ2-3, with no clear D. Germline loops: CDR1 SGDLS, CDR2 YYNGEE. The CDR3 runs 16 residues. V was cut by 0 bases and J by 4 bases, with 15 bases left in between. The CDR3 nucleotides are TGTGCCAGCAGCGTAGAAACGGGCTGGGCCGCAGATACGCAGTATTTT. It codes for CASSVETGWAADTQYF.

V is TRBV7-9 and J is TRBJ2-2; D is unresolved. With 6 bases removed from V and 1 base from J, the gap between germline ends came to 18 bases. This CDR3 contains 17 residues. Per germline, CDR1 SEHNR and CDR2 FQNEAQ (reference sequence). Here the CDR3 reads CASSSTPLTLNTGELFF. The CDR3 nucleotides read TGTGCCAGCAGTTCGACCCCCTTAACACTGAACACCGGGGAGCTGTTTTTT. The complete variable domain, with remaining parts taken from reference TRBV7-9 and TRBJ2-2, reads DTGVSQNPRHKITKRGQNVTFRCDPISEHNRLYWYRQTLGQGPEFLTYFQNEAQLEKSRLLSDRFSAERPKGSFSTLEIQRTEQGDSAMYLCASSSTPLTLNTGELFFGEGSRLTVL.

The J gene is TRBJ2-5, the V gene TRBV12-3 or TRBV12-4; D tentatively reads TRBD1 or TRBD2 (6 bases each). Trimming removed 5 bases at V and 4 bases at J, with 20 bases between. This CDR3 region has 16 residues. CDR3 loop: CASSAQKKGEAETQYF. The CDR3 nucleotides are TGTGCCAGCAGTGCCCAGAAAAAGGGGGAGGCAGAGACCCAGTACTTC.

This clonotype came up many times. The rearrangement uses TRBV9 and TRBJ2-1, with 8 bases aligning to TRBD2. Germline-derived CDR1 and CDR2 are SGDLS and YYNGEE. V was pared by 6 bases and J by 0 bases, with 5 bases of the junction left unmatched. The CDR3 consists of 15 residues. CDR3 amino acids: CASTEGTSSYNEQFF. In nucleotides, the CDR3 is TGTGCCAGCACCGAAGGGACTAGCTCCTACAATGAGCAGTTCTTC.

The V and J genes are TRBV12-3 or TRBV12-4 and TRBJ2-1; TRBD2 aligns across 9 bases. This CDR3 is built from 14 residues. Trimming at V came to 2 bases and at J to 12 bases, leaving 8 bases not matched to a gene. CDR3 region: CASSLWASGKGQFF. The CDR3 region has the DNA TGTGCCAGCAGTTTATGGGCTAGCGGGAAGGGGCAGTTCTTC.

The chain carries TRBV27 and TRBJ1-2; D gene ambiguous. The CDR3 extends over 13 amino acids. Deletions cut 1 base from V and 6 bases from J, with 9 bases between. CDR1 and CDR2 from the germline V gene are MNHEY and SMNVEV (reference sequence). The chain's CDR3 is CASSLLSGNGYTF. CDR3 in DNA: TGTGCCAGCAGTTTATTGAGCGGGAATGGCTACACCTTC.

This clonotype has only a few counts. CDR3 bases: TGTGCCAGCAGCCGAAGCTGGACCCCGGGACTAGCGGGAGGTCGCACCGGGGAGCTGTTTTTT. Translating gives CASSRSWTPGLAGGRTGELFF. V and J are TRBV3-1 and TRBJ2-2; 15 positions match TRBD2. CDR1 and CDR2 (germline): LGHDT, YNNKEL (reference sequence). The CDR3 extends over 21 amino acids. The ends lost 4 bases at V and 4 bases at J; junction bases unmatched: 16.

This clonotype was counted a single time. This rearrangement joins TRBV7-8 to TRBJ2-7, with 9 bases matching TRBD2. The junction had 8 bases not matched to a gene; V was cut back by 1 base and J by 4 bases. The CDR3 sequence is 16 residues long. Germline V CDR1 and CDR2: SGHVS, FQNEAQ. In nucleotides, the CDR3 is TGTGCCAGCAGCTTAGGGGGACTAGCCAGCCGGTACGAGCAGTACTTC. Its protein is CASSLGGLASRYEQYF.

The chain links TRBV5-1 to TRBJ2-3; D remains ambiguous. The CDR3 runs 16 residues. Germline CDR1 is SGHRS and CDR2 is YFSETQ. The germline V and J ends were trimmed by 2 bases and 2 bases, with 15 bases remaining between them. The chain's CDR3 is CASSFIAGSFTDTQYF. The CDR3 region has the DNA TGCGCCAGCAGCTTCATAGCTGGATCTTTCACAGATACGCAGTATTTT. Using reference TRBV5-1 and TRBJ2-3 for the parts outside the CDR3, the full variable domain is KAGVTQTPRYLIKTRGQQVTLSCSPISGHRSVSWYQQTPGQGLQFLFEYFSETQRNKGNFPGRFSGRQFSNSRSEMNVSTLELGDSALYLCASSFIAGSFTDTQYFGPGTRLTVL.

The chain combines TRBV5-6 with TRBJ2-7, with D possibly matching TRBD2 (6 bases). V was cut by 0 bases and J by 3 bases, with 10 bases left in between. The germline V gene has CDR1 SGHDT and CDR2 YYEEEE. The CDR3 extends over 14 amino acids. The CDR3 reads CASSLGLGGYEQYF. In nucleotides, the CDR3 is TGTGCCAGCAGCTTGGGCCTCGGGGGCTACGAGCAGTACTTC.

The chain employs TRBV10-1 and TRBJ2-7; D might be TRBD1 (6 bases). Germline V gene data show CDR1 as WNHNN and CDR2 as SYGVQD (reference sequence). The CDR3 has 14 amino acids. With 0 bases removed from V and 3 bases from J, the gap between germline ends came to 9 bases. The CDR3 DNA follows: TGCGCCAGCAGTGAGTCCAGGGGAGTCTACGAGCAGTACTTC. Amino acid sequence: CASSESRGVYEQYF.

The J gene is TRBJ2-5, the V gene TRBV5-1; D possibly corresponds to TRBD2 (5 bases). Germline CDR1 SGHRS, CDR2 YFSETQ. CDR3 length equals 13 residues. V lost 1 base and J lost 4, with 8 bases in between. The CDR3 protein is CASSLYEGETQYF. The CDR3 DNA sequence: TGCGCCAGCAGCTTGTACGAGGGAGAGACCCAGTACTTC.

This clonotype was found many times. The V call is TRBV27, the J call TRBJ1-6; unclear D gene. The CDR3 contains 14 residues. Germline values: CDR1 MNHEY, CDR2 SMNVEV (reference sequence). V shed 2 bases and J shed 5 bases, with 7 bases lying between them. CDR3 loop: CASSLNGHNSPLHF. DNA of the CDR3: TGTGCCAGCAGTTTAAACGGTCATAATTCACCCCTCCACTTT.

Note on this clonotype: A read error is possible here, since a much larger clone lies one base away. The CDR3: CASTGTGGNTEAFF. The CDR3 nucleotides are TGTGCCAGCACCGGGACAGGGGGGAACACTGAAGCTTTCTTT. V is TRBV28 and J is TRBJ1-1; 11 nucleotides agree with TRBD1. Trimming at V came to 7 bases and at J to 1 base, leaving 2 bases not matched to a gene. Germline V lookup: CDR1 MDHEN, CDR2 SYDVKM. The CDR3 has 14 residues.

This clonotype was recorded a few times. V gene TRBV27 combines with J gene TRBJ2-2; TRBD1 agrees at 9 bases. This CDR3 is 16 amino acids long. Unmatched junction bases numbered 8, after V lost 6 bases and J lost 3 bases. CDR1 and CDR2 from the germline V gene are MNHEY and SMNVEV (reference sequence). The CDR3 spells CASRLQDRGDTGELFF. The CDR3 DNA sequence: TGTGCCAGCAGGCTCCAAGACAGGGGGGACACCGGGGAGCTGTTTTTT.

The V and J genes are TRBV5-6 and TRBJ2-1; tentatively, D is TRBD1 (5 bases). V lost 4 bases and J 2 bases, leaving 13 bases between the germline ends. This CDR3 is built from 15 residues. Germline V gene data show CDR1 as SGHDT and CDR2 as YYEEEE. The CDR3 DNA is TGTGCCAGCAGCCCCGGGTGGGGCCCCTACAATGAGCAGTTCTTC. Translation: CASSPGWGPYNEQFF.

The genes are TRBV6-1 and TRBJ2-2; tentative D call: TRBD2 (6 bases). Deletions cut 8 bases from V and 4 bases from J, with 14 bases between. This CDR3 is built from 14 residues. The germline gives CDR1 MNHNS, CDR2 SASEGT. The CDR3 nucleotides are TGTGCCAGCTACCGGGAGCCGGGCACCGGGGAGCTGTTTTTT. This encodes CASYREPGTGELFF.

This clonotype has only a few counts. The V and J genes are TRBV5-6 and TRBJ1-2, with a possible D match to TRBD1 (5 bases). In germline, CDR1 is SGHDT, CDR2 YYEEEE. Deletions cut 0 bases from V and 0 bases from J, with 9 bases between. The CDR3 is 15 residues long. CDR3 sequence (DNA): TGTGCCAGCAGCTTGGATACAGGAGCTAACTATGGCTACACCTTC. It specifies CASSLDTGANYGYTF.

This chain uses TRBV7-9 with TRBJ1-2; no clear D. This CDR3 has 13 residues. V shed 0 bases and J shed 8 bases, with 10 bases lying between them. Germline V gives CDR1 SEHNR, CDR2 FQNEAQ (reference sequence). In DNA form, the CDR3 reads TGTGCCAGCAGCTTAGCCGGGTATGGCGGCTACACCTTC. Encoded protein: CASSLAGYGGYTF.

CDR3 protein: CASSLKGDLKHTEAFF. In DNA form, the CDR3 reads TGTGCCAGCAGTTTAAAGGGGGACCTGAAGCACACTGAAGCTTTCTTT. The rearrangement uses TRBV27 and TRBJ1-1, with a tentative D call TRBD1 (6 bases). The CDR3 extends over 16 amino acids. Germline-derived CDR1 and CDR2 are MNHEY and SMNVEV (reference sequence). The V end was cut by 2 bases, the J end by 3 bases, with 16 bases between.

This clonotype has a handful of counts. The junction does not match germline at one end; this may be a read error. The chain has TRBV28 and TRBJ2-1; 7 bases match TRBD2. This CDR3 is 14 amino acids long. Germline V gene data show CDR1 as MDHEN and CDR2 as SYDVKM. This CDR3 reads CASRDYPSYIEQFF. Written as DNA, the CDR3 is TGTGCCAGCCGGGACTACCCGTCGTACATTGAGCAGTTCTTC.

The V and J genes are TRBV10-3 and TRBJ2-1; 11 bases are shared with TRBD2. The CDR3 length is 16 residues. Per germline, CDR1 ENHRY and CDR2 SYGVKD. The ends lost 3 bases at V and 8 bases at J; junction bases unmatched: 9. This CDR3 is CAISEGLAGGVYEQFF. The DNA of the CDR3 is TGTGCCATCAGTGAAGGTCTAGCGGGAGGAGTGTATGAGCAGTTCTTC.